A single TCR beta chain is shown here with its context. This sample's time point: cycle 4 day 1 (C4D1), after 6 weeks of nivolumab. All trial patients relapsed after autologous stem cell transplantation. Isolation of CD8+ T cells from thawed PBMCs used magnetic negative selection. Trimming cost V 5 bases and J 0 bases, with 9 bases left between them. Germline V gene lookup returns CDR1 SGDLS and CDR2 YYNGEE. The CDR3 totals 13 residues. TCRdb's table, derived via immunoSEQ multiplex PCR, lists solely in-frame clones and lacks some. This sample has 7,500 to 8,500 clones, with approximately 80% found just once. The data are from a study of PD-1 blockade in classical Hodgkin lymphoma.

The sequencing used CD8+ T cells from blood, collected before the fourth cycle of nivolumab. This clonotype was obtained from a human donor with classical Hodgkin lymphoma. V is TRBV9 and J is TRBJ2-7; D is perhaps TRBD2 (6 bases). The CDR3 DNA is TGTGCCAGCAGTAGCGGAAGCTCCTACGAGCAGTACTTC. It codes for CASSSGSSYEQYF. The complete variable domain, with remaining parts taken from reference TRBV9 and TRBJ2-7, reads DSGVTQTPKHLITATGQRVTLRCSPRSGDLSVYWYQQSLDQGLQFLIQYYNGEERAKGNILERFSAQQFPDLHSELNLSSLELGDSALYFCASSSGSSYEQYFGPGTRLTVT.